Listed below are T cell receptor beta chains from one sample, sequenced in a study of Ad26.COV2.S vaccination and SARS-CoV-2 variants. Using immunoSEQ multiplex PCR, the repertoire was profiled, and TCRdb retains in-frame clones only, with some absent. The table records fewer than 800,000 clones, around 89% of them present only once. Sequencing was performed on peripheral blood, taken in a trial of Ad26.COV2.S vaccine versus placebo. The source is a person aged 18-65 years who received the Ad26.COV2.S COVID-19 vaccine or a placebo. Both conserved end residues are part of each CDR3. D genes are given only for firm matches. Size tells how often a clone was seen (once, few, many) or the class of an expanded clone, and some rows leave it out.

15	TRBV6-5	NA	TRBJ2-1	NA	CASSTKGPSYNEQFF	TGTGCCAGCAGTACAAAGGGACCCTCCTACAATGAGCAGTTCTTC
14	TRBV11-2	NA	TRBJ2-1	TRBD1	CASSPRTGGAEQFF	TGTGCCAGCAGCCCACGGACAGGGGGCGCTGAGCAGTTCTTC
15	TRBV15	NA	TRBJ2-4	NA	CATSRDYDSKNIQYF	TGTGCCACCAGCAGAGATTATGATAGCAAAAACATTCAGTACTTC
10	TRBV20-1	NA	TRBJ1-2	NA	CSASNYGYTF	TGCAGTGCTAGTAACTATGGCTACACCTTC
13	TRBV12-5	few	TRBJ1-1	NA	CASGFGGGLEAFF	TGTGCTAGTGGTTTTGGAGGGGGGTTAGAAGCTTTCTTT
16	TRBV21-1	NA	TRBJ2-7	NA	CASSNLSGAHYYEQYF	TGTGCCAGCAGCAATCTTAGCGGAGCTCACTACTACGAGCAGTACTTC
15	TRBV5-1	few	TRBJ2-1	TRBD2	CASSRLAGGDDEQFF	TGCGCCAGCAGCCGCCTAGCGGGAGGGGACGATGAGCAGTTCTTC
15	TRBV5-1	NA	TRBJ2-2	TRBD2	CASSWTSGGTGELFF	TGCGCCAGCAGCTGGACTAGCGGGGGGACCGGGGAGCTGTTTTTT
15	TRBV7-2	NA	TRBJ2-3	TRBD1	CASSPVGTGTDTQYF	TGTGCCAGCAGCCCTGTAGGGACAGGCACAGATACGCAGTATTTT
12	TRBV5-4	once	TRBJ2-7	NA	CASSSEGYEQYF	TGTGCCAGCAGCTCGGAGGGGTACGAGCAGTACTTC
14	TRBV5-4	NA	TRBJ2-3	TRBD1	CASRSGQATDTQYF	TGTGCCAGCAGGTCCGGACAGGCTACAGATACGCAGTATTTT
13	TRBV12-3/TRBV12-4	NA	TRBJ1-5	TRBD1	CASRGTGDQPQHF	TGTGCCAGCAGGGGGACAGGGGATCAGCCCCAGCATTTT
14	TRBV5-4	NA	TRBJ1-1	NA	CASSLSRLNTEAFF	TGTGCCAGCAGCTTAAGCCGGCTGAACACTGAAGCTTTCTTT
14	TRBV6-5	few	TRBJ1-5	NA	CASTGPPDGQPQHF	TGTGCCAGCACTGGACCCCCGGACGGTCAGCCCCAGCATTTT
13	TRBV19	NA	TRBJ1-3	NA	CASSRSYGNTIYF	TGTGCCAGTAGTAGGAGTTATGGAAACACCATATATTTT
16	TRBV9	NA	TRBJ2-1	TRBD2	CASSPSGGASYNEQFF	TGTGCCAGCAGTCCTAGCGGGGGGGCCTCCTACAATGAGCAGTTCTTC
19	TRBV11-1	few	TRBJ1-1	TRBD1	CASSLASPGQGPRNTEAFF	TGTGCCAGCAGCTTAGCGAGCCCGGGACAGGGACCACGGAACACTGAAGCTTTCTTT
14	TRBV18	NA	TRBJ1-1	NA	CASSPHGRNTEAFF	TGTGCCAGCTCACCACACGGCAGGAACACTGAAGCTTTCTTT
15	TRBV7-2	few	TRBJ2-7	TRBD2	CASSLVSGGAYEQYF	TGTGCCAGCAGCTTAGTTAGCGGGGGGGCCTACGAGCAGTACTTC
16	TRBV24-1	once	TRBJ2-2	TRBD2	CATSDLSGERGGELFF	TGTGCCACCAGTGATCTTAGCGGGGAACGGGGCGGGGAGCTGTTTTTT
14	TRBV6-5	NA	TRBJ2-1	NA	CASSYRAGRNEQFF	TGTGCCAGCAGTTACAGGGCAGGGAGGAATGAGCAGTTCTTC
14	TRBV3-1/TRBV3-2	NA	TRBJ2-5	NA	CASSQDLGAETQYF	TGTGCCAGCAGCCAAGATTTGGGGGCAGAGACCCAGTACTTC
12	TRBV12-3/TRBV12-4	NA	TRBJ1-2	TRBD1	CASSQGGYGYTF	TGTGCCAGCAGCCAGGGGGGCTATGGCTACACCTTC
14	TRBV2	NA	TRBJ1-2	NA	CASQRDSPNYGYTF	TGTGCCAGCCAGAGAGACAGCCCTAACTATGGCTACACCTTC
15	TRBV29-1	NA	TRBJ2-2	TRBD2	CSVAPTSGSIGELFF	TGCAGCGTTGCCCCGACTAGCGGGAGTATCGGGGAGCTGTTTTTT
14	TRBV5-6	NA	TRBJ1-2	TRBD1	CASSDRAPNYGYTF	TGTGCCAGCAGCGACAGGGCTCCTAACTATGGCTACACCTTC
15	TRBV7-2	NA	TRBJ2-3	TRBD2	CASRGPGLATDTQYF	TGTGCCAGCAGGGGCCCGGGACTAGCGACAGATACGCAGTATTTT
15	TRBV10-3	NA	TRBJ2-2	TRBD1	CAIMGGTGVTGELFF	TGTGCCATCATGGGTGGGACAGGGGTCACCGGGGAGCTGTTTTTT
12	TRBV18	NA	TRBJ2-7	NA	CASSPRDTEQYF	TGTGCCAGCTCACCAAGGGATACAGAGCAGTACTTC
13	TRBV12-3/TRBV12-4	once	TRBJ2-1	NA	CATRGSAYNEQFF	TGTGCCACCCGTGGGAGTGCCTACAATGAGCAGTTCTTC
15	TRBV18	NA	TRBJ1-5	TRBD1	CASSSGTPGGQPQHF	TGTGCCAGCTCAAGCGGGACGCCAGGGGGTCAGCCCCAGCATTTT
12	TRBV27	NA	TRBJ2-7	TRBD1	CASRTGVGEQYF	TGTGCCAGCAGGACAGGGGTGGGTGAGCAGTACTTC
16	TRBV5-4	NA	TRBJ1-6	NA	CASTKKVTGKNSPLHF	TGTGCCAGCACCAAAAAAGTAACCGGGAAAAATTCACCCCTCCACTTT
14	TRBV5-1	NA	TRBJ2-2	NA	CASSLLLNTGELFF	TGCGCCAGCAGCTTATTACTGAACACCGGGGAGCTGTTTTTT
12	TRBV15	NA	TRBJ1-2	NA	CATSSLVAGYTF	TGTGCCACCAGCTCCCTCGTCGCTGGCTACACCTTC
15	TRBV30	once	TRBJ2-1	TRBD2	CAWSGPSGRYNEQFF	TGTGCCTGGAGTGGACCTAGCGGGAGATACAATGAGCAGTTCTTC
14	TRBV6-4	NA	TRBJ2-1	TRBD1	CASRPGQGANEQFF	TGTGCCAGCAGACCGGGACAGGGGGCTAATGAGCAGTTCTTC
19	TRBV7-9	NA	TRBJ2-5	TRBD2	CASSLATPGLAGEEETQYF	TGTGCCAGCAGCTTAGCGACCCCGGGACTAGCGGGGGAGGAGGAGACCCAGTACTTC
15	TRBV10-2	NA	TRBJ1-5	NA	CASSEIWGGNQPQHF	TGCGCCAGCAGTGAGATATGGGGGGGCAATCAGCCCCAGCATTTT
16	TRBV6-5	NA	TRBJ2-7	TRBD2	CASSYSASGSPYEQYF	TGTGCCAGCAGTTACTCGGCCAGCGGGAGTCCCTACGAGCAGTACTTC
13	TRBV12-3/TRBV12-4	NA	TRBJ1-6	NA	CASTDNRDSPLHF	TGTGCCAGCACCGATAACAGGGATTCACCCCTCCACTTT
14	TRBV15	NA	TRBJ1-5	NA	CATSRDIGFEPQHF	TGTGCCACCAGCAGAGATATTGGGTTTGAGCCCCAGCATTTT
14	TRBV7-9	NA	TRBJ2-7	TRBD1	CASSLQGERYEQYF	TGTGCCAGCAGCTTACAGGGGGAGAGATACGAGCAGTACTTC
15	TRBV3-1/TRBV3-2	NA	TRBJ2-7	TRBD2	CASSLGLAGSYEQYF	TGTGCCAGCAGCCTCGGACTAGCGGGGTCCTACGAGCAGTACTTC
13	TRBV6-6	NA	TRBJ1-2	TRBD1	CASSTQGIGGYTF	TGTGCCAGCAGTACACAGGGGATCGGTGGCTACACCTTC